This entry concerns a single T cell receptor beta chain. Its matching antigen is unknown. The data are from a study of cytomegalovirus exposure and HLA in healthy donors. Study results and limitations: Common viral pathogens were later found to be apparently linked to several of the most significant clusters. Later analysis showed TCR association rates varying by HLA locus, highest for DRB1 and lowest for HLA-C. The study dropped some indistinguishable V segments, TRBV6-2 and TRBV6-3 among them.

Trimming took off 3 bases at V and 6 bases at J, with 11 bases between the two ends. Per the germline V gene, CDR1 is MDHEN and CDR2 is SYDVKM. This CDR3 has 14 amino acids. Donors had nominal health at sampling but likely had unrecorded immune exposures. Both 60 Vbeta primers and 13 Jbeta primers went into the PCR. Only in-frame clones appear in the TCRdb table, and some are missing; sequencing was by immunoSEQ multiplex PCR. Here the sample spans around 180,000 clones, under 90% being singletons. This rearrangement joins TRBV28 to TRBJ1-4; a possible D gene is TRBD1 (6 bases). The sequencing input was PBMCs. This receptor was taken from a young man in good health and CMV-seronegative. CDR3 in DNA: TGTGCCAGCAGTTTGGGAGGGGGGGATGAAAAACTGTTTTTT. It yields the protein CASSLGGGDEKLFF.